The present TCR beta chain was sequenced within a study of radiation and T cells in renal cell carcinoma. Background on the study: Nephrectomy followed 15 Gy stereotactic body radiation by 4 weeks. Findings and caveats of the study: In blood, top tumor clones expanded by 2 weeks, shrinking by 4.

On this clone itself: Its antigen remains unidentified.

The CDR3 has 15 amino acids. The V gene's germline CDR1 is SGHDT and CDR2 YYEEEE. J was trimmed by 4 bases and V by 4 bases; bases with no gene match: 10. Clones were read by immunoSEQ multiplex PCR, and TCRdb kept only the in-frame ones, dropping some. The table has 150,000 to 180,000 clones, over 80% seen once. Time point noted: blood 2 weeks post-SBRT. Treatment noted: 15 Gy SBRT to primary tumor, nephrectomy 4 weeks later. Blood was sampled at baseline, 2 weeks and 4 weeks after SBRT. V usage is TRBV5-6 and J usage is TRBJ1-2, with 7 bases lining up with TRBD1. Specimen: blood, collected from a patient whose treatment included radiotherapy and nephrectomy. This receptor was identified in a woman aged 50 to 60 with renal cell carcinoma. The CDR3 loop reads CASSQRDSLFYGYTF. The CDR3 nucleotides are TGTGCCAGCAGCCAACGGGACAGCCTGTTCTATGGCTACACCTTC.